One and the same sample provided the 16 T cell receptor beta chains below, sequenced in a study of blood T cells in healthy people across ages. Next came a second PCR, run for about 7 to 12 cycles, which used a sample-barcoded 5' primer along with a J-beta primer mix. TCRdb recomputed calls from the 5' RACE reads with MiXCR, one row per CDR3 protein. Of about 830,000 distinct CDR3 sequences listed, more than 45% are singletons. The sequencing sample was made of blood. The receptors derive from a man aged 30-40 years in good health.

CDR3 coding DNA: TGTGCCATCAGGAGTAGCGGGGAGGAGACCCAGTACTTC. Its protein product is CAIRSSGEETQYF. The rearrangement uses TRBV10-3 and TRBJ2-7, with TRBD2 identical over 8 bases. The J call could be wrong; TRBJ2-5 is a better fit for the DNA end. CDR1 is ENHRY, CDR2 SYGVKD, per germline. The CDR3 length is 13 residues.

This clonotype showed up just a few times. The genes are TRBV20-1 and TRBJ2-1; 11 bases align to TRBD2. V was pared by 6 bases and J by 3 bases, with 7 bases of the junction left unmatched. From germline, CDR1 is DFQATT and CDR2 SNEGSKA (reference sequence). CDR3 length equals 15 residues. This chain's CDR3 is CSAPRLAGIYNEQFF. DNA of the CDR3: TGCAGTGCGCCCCGACTAGCGGGAATCTACAATGAGCAGTTCTTC.

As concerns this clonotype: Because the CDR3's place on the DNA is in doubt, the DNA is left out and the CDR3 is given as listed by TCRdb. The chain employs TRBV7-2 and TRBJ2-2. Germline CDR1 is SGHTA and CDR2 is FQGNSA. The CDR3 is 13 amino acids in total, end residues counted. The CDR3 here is CASSLFGAGELFF.

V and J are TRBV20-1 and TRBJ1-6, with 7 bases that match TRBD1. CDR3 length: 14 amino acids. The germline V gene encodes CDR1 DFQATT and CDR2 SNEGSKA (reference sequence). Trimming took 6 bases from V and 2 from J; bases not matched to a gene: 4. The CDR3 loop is CSASDRAYNSPLHF. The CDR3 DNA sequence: TGCAGTGCCAGCGACAGGGCCTATAATTCACCCCTCCACTTT.

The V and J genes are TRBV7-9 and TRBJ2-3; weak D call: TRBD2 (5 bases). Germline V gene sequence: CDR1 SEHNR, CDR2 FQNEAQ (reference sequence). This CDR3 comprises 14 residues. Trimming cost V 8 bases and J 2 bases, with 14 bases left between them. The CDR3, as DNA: TGTGCCAGCCAACGGGGTGGGGACACAGATACGCAGTATTTT. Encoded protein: CASQRGGDTDTQYF.

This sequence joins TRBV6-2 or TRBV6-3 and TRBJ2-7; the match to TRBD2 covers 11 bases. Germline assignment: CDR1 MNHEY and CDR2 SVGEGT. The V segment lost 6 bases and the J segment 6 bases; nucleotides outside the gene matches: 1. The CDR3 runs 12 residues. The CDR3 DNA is TGTGCCAGCAGGGGACTAGCGGTCGAGCAGTACTTC. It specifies CASRGLAVEQYF.

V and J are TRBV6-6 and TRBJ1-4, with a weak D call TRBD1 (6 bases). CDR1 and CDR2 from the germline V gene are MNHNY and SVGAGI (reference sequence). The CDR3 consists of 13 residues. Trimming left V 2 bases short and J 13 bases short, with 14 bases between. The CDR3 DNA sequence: TGTGCCAGCAGTTACCAAGTACAGGGCGGACTGTTTTTT. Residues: CASSYQVQGGLFF.

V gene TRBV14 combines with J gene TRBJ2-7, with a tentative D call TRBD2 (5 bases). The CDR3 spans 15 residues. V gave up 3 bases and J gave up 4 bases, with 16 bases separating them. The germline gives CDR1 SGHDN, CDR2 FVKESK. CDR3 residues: CASSHQSGPIYEQYF. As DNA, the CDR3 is TGTGCCAGCAGCCATCAAAGCGGACCTATTTACGAGCAGTACTTC. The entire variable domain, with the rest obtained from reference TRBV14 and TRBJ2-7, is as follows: EAGVTQFPSHSVIEKGQTVTLRCDPISGHDNLYWYRRVMGKEIKFLLHFVKESKQDESGMPNNRFLAERTGGTYSTLKVQPAELEDSGVYFCASSHQSGPIYEQYFGPGTRLTVT.

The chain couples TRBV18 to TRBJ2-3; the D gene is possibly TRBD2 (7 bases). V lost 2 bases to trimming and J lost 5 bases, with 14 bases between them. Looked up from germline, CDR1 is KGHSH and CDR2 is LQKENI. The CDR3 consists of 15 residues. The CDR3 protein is CASSPVPGGEDTQYF. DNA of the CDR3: TGTGCCAGCTCACCAGTTCCGGGGGGCGAAGATACGCAGTATTTT.

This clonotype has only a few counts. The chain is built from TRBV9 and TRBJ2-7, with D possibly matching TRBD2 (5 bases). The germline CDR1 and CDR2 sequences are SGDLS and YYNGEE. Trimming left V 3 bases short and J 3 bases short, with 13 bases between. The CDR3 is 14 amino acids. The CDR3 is CASSAGFEGYEQYF. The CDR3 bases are TGTGCCAGCAGCGCCGGGTTTGAGGGCTACGAGCAGTACTTC.

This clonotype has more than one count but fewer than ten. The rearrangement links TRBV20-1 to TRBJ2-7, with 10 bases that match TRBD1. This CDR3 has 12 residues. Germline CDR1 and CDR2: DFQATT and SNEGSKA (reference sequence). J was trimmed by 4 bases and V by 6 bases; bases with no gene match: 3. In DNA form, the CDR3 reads TGCAGTGCGTGGACAGGGGGGTACGAGCAGTACTTC. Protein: CSAWTGGYEQYF.

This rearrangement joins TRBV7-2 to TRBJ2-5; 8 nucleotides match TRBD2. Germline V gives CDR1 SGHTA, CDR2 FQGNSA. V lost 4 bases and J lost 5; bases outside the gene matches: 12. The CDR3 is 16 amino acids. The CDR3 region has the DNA TGTGCCAGCAGCTCCCGGGGTAGCGGGACCGGGGAGACCCAGTACTTC. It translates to CASSSRGSGTGETQYF. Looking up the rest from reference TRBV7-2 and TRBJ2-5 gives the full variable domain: GAGVSQSPSNKVTEKGKDVELRCDPISGHTALYWYRQSLGQGLEFLIYFQGNSAPDKSGLPSDRFSAERTGGSVSTLTIQRTQQEDSAVYLCASSSRGSGTGETQYFGPGTRLLVL.

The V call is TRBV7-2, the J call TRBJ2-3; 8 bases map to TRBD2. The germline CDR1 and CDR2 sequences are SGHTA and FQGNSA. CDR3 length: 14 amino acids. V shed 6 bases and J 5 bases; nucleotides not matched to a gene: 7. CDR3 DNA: TGTGCCAGCAGGGGCGGGGGGAGTAGAGATACGCAGTATTTT. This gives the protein CASRGGGSRDTQYF.

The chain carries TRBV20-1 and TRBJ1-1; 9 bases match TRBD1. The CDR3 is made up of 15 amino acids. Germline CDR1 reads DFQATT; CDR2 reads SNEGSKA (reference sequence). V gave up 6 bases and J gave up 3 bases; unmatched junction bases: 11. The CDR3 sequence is CSALNSGTGYTEAFF. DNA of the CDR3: TGCAGTGCATTAAACTCCGGGACAGGGTACACTGAAGCTTTCTTT.

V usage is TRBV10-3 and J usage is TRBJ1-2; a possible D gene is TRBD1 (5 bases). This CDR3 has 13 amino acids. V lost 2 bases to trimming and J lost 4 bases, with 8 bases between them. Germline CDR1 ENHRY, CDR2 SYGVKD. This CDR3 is CAISEGTPYGYTF. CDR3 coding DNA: TGTGCCATCAGTGAGGGGACCCCCTATGGCTACACCTTC.

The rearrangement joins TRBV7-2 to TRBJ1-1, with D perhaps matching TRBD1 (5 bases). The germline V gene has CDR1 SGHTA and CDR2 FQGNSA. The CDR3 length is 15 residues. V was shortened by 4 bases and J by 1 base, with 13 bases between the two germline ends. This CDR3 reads CASSWMGGSNTEAFF. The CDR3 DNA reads TGTGCCAGCAGCTGGATGGGGGGGTCGAACACTGAAGCTTTCTTT.